This T cell receptor beta chain was profiled in a study of T-cell reconstitution after alpha-beta-depleted transplantation in children. Study-level findings and limits: Reports say that about two months after transplant, the alpha-beta T cells came out of several hundred graft clones that had expanded. The main origin of T-cell counts and diversity one year after transplant was newly produced T cells. There were some patients whose high TCRbeta diversity at day 60 came from surviving recipient T cells and thymic progenitors.

CDR3 length equals 13 residues. Trimming left V 5 bases short and J 4 bases short, with 10 bases between. From germline, CDR1 is SEHNR and CDR2 FQNEAQ (reference sequence). About this clonotype itself: Its antigen is unidentified.

Library preparation (for TCRbeta) was performed with unique molecular identifiers. Using its own MiXCR run on the PCR reads, TCRdb lists one record per CDR3 protein. The table lists 450,000 to 600,000 distinct CDR3 sequences, 10% to 15% of them singletons, with about 2.2% in the top ten. The receptor was derived from a male patient aged 10-17 years who had a stem cell transplant for acute myeloid leukemia, so the T cells may come from the graft donor. The chain couples TRBV7-9 to TRBJ2-3; D is uncertain. The sample was PBMCs, mostly from graft donor cells, taken 360 days after TCRalphabeta/CD19-depleted stem cell transplant. CDR3 sequence reads: CASSRWVSDTQYF. CDR3 nucleotide sequence: TGTGCCAGCAGCCGCTGGGTGTCAGATACGCAGTATTTT.